This T cell receptor beta chain stems from a study of shared clonotypes between healthy human individuals. Study-wide findings and caveats: Across subsets, estimated richness was generally greater for naive than for memory populations. The study found about 5% of naive CD4 clonotypes shared across four donors.

The study ran the assay at deep level. Measured with immunoSEQ multiplex PCR; TCRdb has only the in-frame clones, and not every one. There are over 2 million clones in the sample; about 95% occur only once, and about 1.1% lies in the top ten. Terminally differentiated effector memory CD45RA+ cells were excluded by CCR7 positive selection of CD45RO-negative cells. Comments on this clone: Its antigen is not identified.

The CDR3 sequence is 13 residues long. Germline loops: CDR1 SGHDT, CDR2 YYEEEE. Trimming removed 3 bases at V and 8 bases at J, with 12 bases between. The TCR originated in a man in his late teens or twenties in good health. Input material: naive CD8+ T cells sorted from blood. The genes are TRBV5-6 and TRBJ2-1; D is ambiguous. CDR3: CASSSQSRYEQFF. CDR3 nucleotide sequence: TGTGCCAGCAGCTCCCAGTCTCGATATGAGCAGTTCTTC.